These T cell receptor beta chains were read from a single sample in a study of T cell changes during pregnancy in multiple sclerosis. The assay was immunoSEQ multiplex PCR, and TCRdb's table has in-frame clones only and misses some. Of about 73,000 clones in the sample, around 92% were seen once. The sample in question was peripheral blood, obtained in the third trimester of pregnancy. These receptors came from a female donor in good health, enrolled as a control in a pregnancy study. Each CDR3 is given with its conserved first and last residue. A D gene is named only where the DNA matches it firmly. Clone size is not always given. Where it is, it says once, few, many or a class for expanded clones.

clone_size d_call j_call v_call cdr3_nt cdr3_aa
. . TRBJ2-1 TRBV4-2 TGTGCCAGCAGCCAAGATATCTCGCGGGACGGGCCTGAGCAGTTCTTC CASSQDISRDGPEQFF
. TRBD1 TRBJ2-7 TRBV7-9 TGTGCCAGCAGCCCTCAGACAGGGGTATCCTACGAGCAGTACTTC CASSPQTGVSYEQYF
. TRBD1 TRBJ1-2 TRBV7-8 TGTGCCAGCAGCTTTGGGGACAGTCTCTATGGCTACACCTTC CASSFGDSLYGYTF
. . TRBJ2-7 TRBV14 TGTGCCAGCAGCCTAAACTACCCGACCAGGGCATTATCCCACGAGCAGTACTTC CASSLNYPTRALSHEQYF
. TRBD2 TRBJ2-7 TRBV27 TGTGCCAGCAGTATCGGGACTAGCGTCTACGAGCAGTACTTC CASSIGTSVYEQYF
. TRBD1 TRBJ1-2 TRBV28 TGTGCCAGCACAAACCAGGGACAGGGAATCAGTGGCTACACCTTC CASTNQGQGISGYTF
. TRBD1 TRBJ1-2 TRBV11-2 TGTGCCAGCAGCCCTGGACAGGGTTTGTACTATGGCTACACCTTC CASSPGQGLYYGYTF
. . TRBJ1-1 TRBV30 TGTGCCTGGAGTGTTCCGGGGGGCTCTGAAGCTTTCTTT CAWSVPGGSEAFF
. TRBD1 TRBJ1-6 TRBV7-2 TGTGCCAGCAGCCGGGACAGAAATCTTTCACCCCTCCACTTT CASSRDRNLSPLHF
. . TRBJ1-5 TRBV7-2 TGTGCCAGCAGCTTAGAAGCGACTACGTGGAAGCCCCAGCATTTT CASSLEATTWKPQHF
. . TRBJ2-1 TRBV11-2 TGTGCCAGCAGCTTAGGGCGACTCCTCTCCTACAATGAGCAGTTCTTC CASSLGRLLSYNEQFF
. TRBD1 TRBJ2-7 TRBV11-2 TGTGCCTCCCGACGGGCAGGGGGTCGCTACGAGCAGTACTTC CASRRAGGRYEQYF
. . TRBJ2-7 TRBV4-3 TGCGCCAGCAGCCAAGATCGGGGAACAGCTCTCCACTTC CASSQDRGTALHF
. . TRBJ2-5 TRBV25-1 TGTGCCAGCAGCGCCCAGGGGAGCGGGGAGAACCAAGAGACCCAGTACTTC CASSAQGSGENQETQYF
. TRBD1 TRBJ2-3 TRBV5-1 TGCGCCAGCAGCCCGGACAGGGCGGCAGATACGCAGTATTTT CASSPDRAADTQYF
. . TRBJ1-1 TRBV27 TGTGCCAGCAGTTTATACCCTCGGGAATCCACTGAAGCTTTCTTT CASSLYPRESTEAFF
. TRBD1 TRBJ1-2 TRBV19 TGTGCCAGTAGTCGTGGACAGGGGGCGACGGAGGATGGCTACACCTTC CASSRGQGATEDGYTF
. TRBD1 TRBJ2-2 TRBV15 TGTGCCACCCCCTTTTCCCGTTTCAACAGGGGGCCGAACACCGGGGAGCTGTTTTTT CATPFSRFNRGPNTGELFF
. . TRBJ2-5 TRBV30 TGTGCCTGGAGTCCTACGGGACATCGTGGAGAGACCCAGTACTTC CAWSPTGHRGETQYF
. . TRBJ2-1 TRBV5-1 TGCGCCAGCAGCTTCAGGGGATTTAGCAATGAGCAGTTCTTC CASSFRGFSNEQFF
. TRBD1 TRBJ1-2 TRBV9 TGTGCCAGCAGCGCTCAGGGGGCGAGGGGCTATGGCTACACCTTC CASSAQGARGYGYTF
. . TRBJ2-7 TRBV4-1 TGCGCCAGCAGCCAAAGGGGCAGGGCGGGGATCGGGCAGTACTTC CASSQRGRAGIGQYF
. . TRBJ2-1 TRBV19 TGTGCCAGTAGTTCCTACAGGAGCGCCGGCTCCTACAATGAGCAGTTCTTC CASSSYRSAGSYNEQFF
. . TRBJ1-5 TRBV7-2 TGTGCCAGCAGCTTAGACGCAGGGGTAGTGAGTCAGCCCCAGCATTTT CASSLDAGVVSQPQHF
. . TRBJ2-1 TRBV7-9 TGTGCCAGCAGGAACAGGGAGAATGAGCAGTTCTTC CASRNRENEQFF
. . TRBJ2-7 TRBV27 TGTGCCAGCAGTCTCCGGGGGAGGGACACCTACGAGCAGTACTTC CASSLRGRDTYEQYF
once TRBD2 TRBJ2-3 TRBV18 TGTGCCAGCTCACCGACTAGCGGGCTCGCTTCTAGCACAGATACGCAGTATTTT CASSPTSGLASSTDTQYF
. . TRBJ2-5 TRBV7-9 TGTGCCAGCAGCTTAGCCGGGGACCAAGAGACCCAGTACTTC CASSLAGDQETQYF
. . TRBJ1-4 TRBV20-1 TGCAGTGCTAGATACTCCGAAAAACTGTTTTTT CSARYSEKLFF
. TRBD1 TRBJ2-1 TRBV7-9 TGTGCCAGCAGCACGGGACAGGGGGCGAACAATGAGCAGTTCTTC CASSTGQGANNEQFF
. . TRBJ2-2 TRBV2 TGTGCCAGCAGTGGCGGCCCTAGGACCGGGGAGCTGTTTTTT CASSGGPRTGELFF
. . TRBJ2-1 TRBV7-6 TGTGCCAGCAGAGGAGGAGGGTTCGATGAGCAGTTCTTC CASRGGGFDEQFF
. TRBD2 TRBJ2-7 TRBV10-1 TGCGCCAGCGGGGGACTAGCGGGGGCCCACGAGCAGTACTTC CASGGLAGAHEQYF
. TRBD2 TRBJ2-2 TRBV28 TGTGCCACCACGCCGGGGGGTCCCACCGGGGAGCTGTTTTTT CATTPGGPTGELFF
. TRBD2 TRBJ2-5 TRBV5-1 TGCGCCAGCAGCTCGGGGGGGCGGCAAGAGACCCAGTACTTC CASSSGGRQETQYF
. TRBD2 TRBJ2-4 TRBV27 TGTGCCAGCAGTTTATCGGCGGGAGGGCGGAACATTCAGTACTTC CASSLSAGGRNIQYF
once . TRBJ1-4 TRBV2 TGTGCCAGCCGGACAGTTTCAACTAATGAAAAACTGTTTTTT CASRTVSTNEKLFF
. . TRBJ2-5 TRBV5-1 TGCGCCAGCAGCTTGGCCGTCTTTAGGACAGAAGAGACCCAGTACTTC CASSLAVFRTEETQYF
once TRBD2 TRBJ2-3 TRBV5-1 TGCGCCAGCAGCGGGGGGACTAGGAGGACAGATACGCAGTATTTT CASSGGTRRTDTQYF
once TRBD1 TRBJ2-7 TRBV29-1 TGCAGCGTCACACCACAGGGGGACGAGCAGTACTTC CSVTPQGDEQYF
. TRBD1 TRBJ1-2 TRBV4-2 TGTGCCAGCAGCCCCGGACAGGCAAAGAGTCCTGGCTACACCTTC CASSPGQAKSPGYTF
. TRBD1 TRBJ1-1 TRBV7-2 TGTGCCAGCAGCCCTACAGGGGCCCCGAACACTGAAGCTTTCTTT CASSPTGAPNTEAFF
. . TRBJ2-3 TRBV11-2 TGTGCCAGCAGCCCCAGTCCGTTCTCTCTCACAGATACGCAGTATTTT CASSPSPFSLTDTQYF
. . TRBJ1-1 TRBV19 TGTGCCAGTAGTGTCTATAGGGGGTCAGGTGAAGCTTTCTTT CASSVYRGSGEAFF
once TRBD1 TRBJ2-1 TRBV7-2 TGTGCCAGCAGCTCCATACAGGGGCTCAACAATGAGCAGTTCTTC CASSSIQGLNNEQFF
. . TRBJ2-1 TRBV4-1 TGCGCCAGCAGCCAAGGGTTTGGGGAGAATGAGCAGTTCTTC CASSQGFGENEQFF
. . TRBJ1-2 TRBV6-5 TGTGCCAGCAGTAAGGGACTAGTATTTACCTTC CASSKGLVFTF
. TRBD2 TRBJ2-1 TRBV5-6 TGTGCCAGCAGCGTCCTCGCGGGAGGGTACAATGAGCAGTTCTTC CASSVLAGGYNEQFF
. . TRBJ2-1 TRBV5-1 TGCGCCAGCAGCTTGGCCATACAGCTAAATGAGCAGTTCTTC CASSLAIQLNEQFF
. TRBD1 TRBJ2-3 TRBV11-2 TGTGCCAGCAGCTTAGAGGGGACAGGCATCACAGATACGCAGTATTTT CASSLEGTGITDTQYF
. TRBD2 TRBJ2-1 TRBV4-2 TGTGCCAGCAGCCAAGATCAGCGGGAGGACCGAAATGAGCAGTTCTTC CASSQDQREDRNEQFF
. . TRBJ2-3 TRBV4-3 TGCGCCAGCAGCCAAGACAACCGCGGGGCGGGAAATACGCAGTATTTT CASSQDNRGAGNTQYF
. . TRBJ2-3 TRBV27 TGTGCCAGCCGTACGGGTGCTACGCAGTATTTT CASRTGATQYF
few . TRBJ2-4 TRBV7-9 TGTGCCAGCAGAACCGGATCGGGCATTCAGTACTTC CASRTGSGIQYF
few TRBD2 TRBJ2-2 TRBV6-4 TGTGCCAGCAGTGACTCTAGCGGGGGGGACACCGGGGAGCTGTTTTTT CASSDSSGGDTGELFF
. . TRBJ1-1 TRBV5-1 TGCGCCAGCAGTCAGGGACATATGAACACTGAAGCTTTCTTT CASSQGHMNTEAFF
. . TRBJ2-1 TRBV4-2 TGTGCCAGCAGCCAAGATAGCCTAGCTGTTTACAATGAGCAGTTCTTC CASSQDSLAVYNEQFF
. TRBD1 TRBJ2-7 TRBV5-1 TGCGCCAGCACGCTTGGGACAGGCGTATACGAGCAGTACTTC CASTLGTGVYEQYF
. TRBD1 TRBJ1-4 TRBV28 TGTGCCAGCAGTTTAGGACAGGGGGATGAAAAACTGTTTTTT CASSLGQGDEKLFF